This entry lists 9 T cell receptor beta chains sequenced from one sample in a study of T cells after yellow fever vaccination (dated by TCRdb to between 2018 and 2021). This specimen's treatment or condition label, per the study, means: live attenuated yellow fever vaccine strain. The library was obtained by 5' RACE. The sample was run on an Illumina NovaSeq 6000. TCRdb cleaned the public reads at Q25 with fastp, built clones with MiXCR and kept in-frame beta chains. One record per CDR3 amino acid sequence lists the most common genes and DNA. The table for this sample lists about 240,000 distinct CDR3 sequences; over 3% of them were counted only once. The ten largest clones add up to under 20% of the sample. The material was PBMCs, obtained 15 days after the yellow fever booster vaccination. Receptors were obtained from a man aged 18 to 30 who received the YFV17D yellow fever vaccine.

This clonotype came up many times. The V and J genes are TRBV7-6 and TRBJ2-5, with D maybe TRBD1 (6 bases). CDR3 size: 15 residues. Germline V CDR1 and CDR2: SGHVS, FNYEAQ. Between the trimmed V and J ends, which lost 2 bases and 5 bases, there was a span of 15 bases. The CDR3 here is CASSLTGIEYETQYF. The CDR3 DNA sequence: TGTGCCAGCAGCTTAACAGGGATTGAGTATGAGACCCAGTACTTC.

This clonotype was picked up many times. The genes are TRBV4-3 and TRBJ1-2; 8 bases are a match to TRBD1. Germline V CDR1 and CDR2: LGHNA, YSLEER. The CDR3 contains 15 residues. V shed 3 bases, J shed 7 bases, and the junction held 10 bases outside the gene matches. DNA for the CDR3: TGCGCCAGCAGCCAGGATGACAGGGGCGATGGTGGCTACACCTTC. Protein product: CASSQDDRGDGGYTF.

This clonotype was detected ten times or more. The gene calls are TRBV6-4 and TRBJ2-7; 10 bases line up with TRBD2. With V trimmed by 0 bases and J by 5 bases, 13 bases remained unmatched. This CDR3 comprises 18 residues. Per germline, CDR1 MRHNA and CDR2 SNTAGT. Written as DNA, the CDR3 is TGTGCCAGCAGTGACTCGACGGCTAGCGGGGGCCTTAAGCACGAGCAGTACGTC. This translates into CASSDSTASGGLKHEQYV.

This clonotype was seen many times. The genes are TRBV12-3 or TRBV12-4 and TRBJ1-6; weak D call: TRBD1 (5 bases). The CDR3 has 12 residues. The ends were cut back, 6 bases at V and 13 bases at J, with 13 bases in the middle. The CDR3 sequence is CASSTPWGPLHF. CDR3 sequence (DNA): TGTGCCAGCAGCACACCTTGGGGGCCCCTCCACTTT.

This clonotype was seen repeatedly, ten times or more. The CDR3 DNA reads as TGTGCCAGCACCTGGACAGGGTATTCACCCCTCCACTTT. The encoded protein is CASTWTGYSPLHF. This chain connects TRBV6-2 or TRBV6-3 to TRBJ1-6; 8 positions agree with TRBD1. The trim removed 7 bases at V and 8 bases at J, leaving 4 bases unmatched. The CDR3 is made up of 13 amino acids. CDR1 is MNHEY and CDR2 is SVGEGT in the germline V gene.

At least ten counts were recorded for this clonotype. The chain is built from TRBV7-8 and TRBJ1-2, with unresolved D. The V and J ends lost 1 base and 1 base respectively, with 13 bases between them. The germline gives CDR1 SGHVS, CDR2 FQNEAQ. The CDR3 runs to 16 residues. In DNA, the CDR3 is TGTGCCAGCAGCTTAGGACCTGGGAGAATTAACTATGGCTACACCTTC. Translated, it gives CASSLGPGRINYGYTF.

At least ten counts were recorded for this clonotype. The rearrangement uses TRBV11-2 and TRBJ2-5, with D perhaps matching TRBD1 (5 bases). This CDR3 is 12 amino acids long. From germline, CDR1 is SGHAT and CDR2 FQNNGV. V lost 6 bases to trimming and J lost 4 bases, with 9 bases between them. The CDR3 sequence is CASRGPRETQYF. The CDR3 nucleotides are TGTGCCAGCAGGGGGCCTCGAGAGACCCAGTACTTC.

In this sample, this clonotype turned up many times. This chain uses TRBV7-9 with TRBJ1-1; no clear D gene. V lost 5 bases and J 0 bases, leaving 19 bases between the germline ends. Germline V gene sequence: CDR1 SEHNR, CDR2 FQNEAQ (reference sequence). The CDR3 is made up of 17 amino acids. CDR3 sequence: CASSNRVGSGLNTEAFF. CDR3 nucleotide sequence: TGTGCCAGCAGCAATCGGGTGGGGTCCGGGCTGAACACTGAAGCTTTCTTT.

V usage is TRBV5-8 and J usage is TRBJ2-7; TRBD1 might be the D (6 bases). The CDR3 runs to 15 residues. The V gene lost 4 bases and the J gene lost 7 bases, with 21 bases spanning the gap. The germline gives CDR1 SGHTS, CDR2 YDEGEE. The CDR3 spells CASSHGQTEVNEQYV. CDR3 coding DNA: TGTGCCAGCAGCCACGGACAGACTGAGGTGAATGAGCAGTACGTC.